This T cell receptor beta chain was recorded in a study of blood T cell repertoires in COVID-19. Recruits, aged roughly 18 to 90 years, lived in 25 or so US areas. This clone was seen once. Germline V lookup: CDR1 KGHDR, CDR2 SFDVKD. CDR3 length equals 15 residues. The V and J ends lost 5 bases and 3 bases respectively, with 13 bases between them. Here immunoSEQ multiplex PCR was the method, and the copy in TCRdb shows in-frame clones only, minus some. Of about 220,000 clones listed, 85% to 90% are singletons. The sample consisted of PBMCs or T cells enriched from blood (not recorded which). The V gene is TRBV24-1, the J gene TRBJ2-1; D perhaps matches TRBD2 (5 bases). The origin of this receptor is a woman younger than 30 in a cohort exposed to, infected with or recovered from COVID-19 (not recorded which). The chain's CDR3 is CATSGTAAGYNEQFF. The DNA for the CDR3 is TGTGCCACCAGTGGCACAGCGGCGGGCTACAATGAGCAGTTCTTC.